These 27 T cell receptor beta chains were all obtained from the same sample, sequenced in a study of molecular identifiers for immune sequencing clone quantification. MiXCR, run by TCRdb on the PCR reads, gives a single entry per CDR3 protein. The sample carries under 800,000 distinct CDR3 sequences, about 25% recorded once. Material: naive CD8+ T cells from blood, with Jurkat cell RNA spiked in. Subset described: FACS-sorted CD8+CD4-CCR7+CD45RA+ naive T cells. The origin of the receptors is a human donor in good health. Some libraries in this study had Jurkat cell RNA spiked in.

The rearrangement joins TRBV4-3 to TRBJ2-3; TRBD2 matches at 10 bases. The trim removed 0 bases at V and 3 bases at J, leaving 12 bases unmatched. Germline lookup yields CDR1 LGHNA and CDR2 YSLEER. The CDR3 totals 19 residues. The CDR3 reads CASSQDDFAASGGTDTQYF. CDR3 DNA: TGCGCCAGCAGCCAAGATGATTTCGCGGCTAGCGGGGGAACAGATACGCAGTATTTT.

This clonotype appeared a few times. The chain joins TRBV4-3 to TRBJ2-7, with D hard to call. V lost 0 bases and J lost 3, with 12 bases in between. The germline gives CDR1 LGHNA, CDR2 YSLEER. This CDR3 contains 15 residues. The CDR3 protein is CASSQEAGLFYEQYF. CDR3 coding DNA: TGCGCCAGCAGCCAAGAGGCAGGATTGTTCTACGAGCAGTACTTC.

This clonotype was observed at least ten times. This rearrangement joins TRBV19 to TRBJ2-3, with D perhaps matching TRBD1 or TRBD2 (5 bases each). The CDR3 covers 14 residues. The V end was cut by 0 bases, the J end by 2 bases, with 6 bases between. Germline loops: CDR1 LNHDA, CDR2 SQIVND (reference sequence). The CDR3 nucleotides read TGTGCCAGTAGTATAGAGGGGGTCACAGATACGCAGTATTTT. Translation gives CASSIEGVTDTQYF.

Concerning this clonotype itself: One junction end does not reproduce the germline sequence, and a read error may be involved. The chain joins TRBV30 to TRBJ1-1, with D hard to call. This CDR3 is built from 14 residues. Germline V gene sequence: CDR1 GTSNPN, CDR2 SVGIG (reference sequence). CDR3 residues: CAWSVGVMNTEGFF. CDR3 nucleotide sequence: TGTGCCTGGAGTGTCGGGGTAATGAACACTGAAGGTTTCTTT.

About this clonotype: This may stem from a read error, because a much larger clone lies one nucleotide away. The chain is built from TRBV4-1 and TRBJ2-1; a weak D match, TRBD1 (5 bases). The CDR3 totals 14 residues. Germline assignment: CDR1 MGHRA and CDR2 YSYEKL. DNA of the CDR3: TGCGCCAGCAGCCACATCCAGGGTCGCAATAAGCAGTTCTTC. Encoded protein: CASSHIQGRNKQFF.

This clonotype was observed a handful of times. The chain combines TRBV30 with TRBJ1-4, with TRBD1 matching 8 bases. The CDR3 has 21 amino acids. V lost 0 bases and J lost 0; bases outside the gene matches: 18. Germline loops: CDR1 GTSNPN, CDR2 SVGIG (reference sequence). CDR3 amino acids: CAWSVGYADRAVVATNEKLFF. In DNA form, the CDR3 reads TGTGCCTGGAGTGTAGGTTACGCGGACAGGGCCGTCGTTGCAACTAATGAAAAACTGTTTTTT.

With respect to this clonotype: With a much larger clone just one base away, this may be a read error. CDR3 region: CASSPRLPPPDTATQYF. The CDR3 nucleotides are TGTGCCAGCAGCCCTCGCCTGCCGCCCCCCGACACAGCTACGCAGTATTTT. The rearrangement uses TRBV7-9 and TRBJ2-3, with no clear D. In germline, CDR1 is SEHNR, CDR2 FQNEAQ (reference sequence). The CDR3 runs to 17 residues.

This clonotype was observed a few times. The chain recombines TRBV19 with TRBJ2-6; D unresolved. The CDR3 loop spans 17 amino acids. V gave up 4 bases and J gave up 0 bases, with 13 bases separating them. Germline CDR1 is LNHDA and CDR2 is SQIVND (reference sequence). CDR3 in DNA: TGTGCCAGTAGTAAAATAGGGATCAGCTCTGGGGCCAACGTCCTGACTTTC. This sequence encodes CASSKIGISSGANVLTF. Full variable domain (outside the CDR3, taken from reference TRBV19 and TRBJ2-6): DGGITQSPKYLFRKEGQNVTLSCEQNLNHDAMYWYRQDPGQGLRLIYYSQIVNDFQKGDIAEGYSVSREKKESFPLTVTSAQKNPTAFYLCASSKIGISSGANVLTFGAGSRLTVL.

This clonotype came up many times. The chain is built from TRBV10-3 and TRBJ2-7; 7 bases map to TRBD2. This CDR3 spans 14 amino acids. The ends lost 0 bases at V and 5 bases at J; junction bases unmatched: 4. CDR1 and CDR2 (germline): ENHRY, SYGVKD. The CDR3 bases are TGTGCCATCAGTGAGTCCGGGGGGACCCACGAGCAGTACTTC. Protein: CAISESGGTHEQYF.

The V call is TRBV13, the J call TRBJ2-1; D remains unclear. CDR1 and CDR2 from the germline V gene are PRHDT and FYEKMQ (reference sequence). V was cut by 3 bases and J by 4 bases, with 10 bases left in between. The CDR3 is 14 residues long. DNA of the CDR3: TGTGCCAGCAGCTTTAATTTGGCTTACAATGAGCAGTTCTTC. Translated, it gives CASSFNLAYNEQFF.

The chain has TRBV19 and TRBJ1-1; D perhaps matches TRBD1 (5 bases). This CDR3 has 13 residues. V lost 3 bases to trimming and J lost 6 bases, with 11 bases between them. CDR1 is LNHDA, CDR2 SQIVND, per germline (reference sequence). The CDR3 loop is CASSIGGTAEAFF. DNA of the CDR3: TGTGCCAGTAGTATTGGGGGAACCGCTGAAGCTTTCTTT.

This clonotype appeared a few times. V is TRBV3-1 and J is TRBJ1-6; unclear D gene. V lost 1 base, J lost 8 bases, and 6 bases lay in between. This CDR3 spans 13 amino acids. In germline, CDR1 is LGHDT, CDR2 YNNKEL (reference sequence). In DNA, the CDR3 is TGTGCCAGCAGCCAAGCGTGGGATTCACCCCTCCACTTT. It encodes CASSQAWDSPLHF.

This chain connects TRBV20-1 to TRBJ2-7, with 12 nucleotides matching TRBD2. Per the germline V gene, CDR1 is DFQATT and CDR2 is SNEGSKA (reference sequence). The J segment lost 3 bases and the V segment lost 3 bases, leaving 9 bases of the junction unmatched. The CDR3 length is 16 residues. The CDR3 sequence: CSASPSGRVGFYEQYF. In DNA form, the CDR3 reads TGCAGTGCTAGTCCTAGCGGGAGGGTGGGTTTCTACGAGCAGTACTTC.

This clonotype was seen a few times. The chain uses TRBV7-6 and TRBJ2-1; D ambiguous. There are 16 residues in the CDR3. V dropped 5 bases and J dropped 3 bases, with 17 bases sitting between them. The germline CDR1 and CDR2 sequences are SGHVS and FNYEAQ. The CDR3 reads CASSPLISDDYNEQFF. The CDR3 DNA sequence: TGTGCCAGCAGCCCACTTATCTCGGATGACTACAATGAGCAGTTCTTC.

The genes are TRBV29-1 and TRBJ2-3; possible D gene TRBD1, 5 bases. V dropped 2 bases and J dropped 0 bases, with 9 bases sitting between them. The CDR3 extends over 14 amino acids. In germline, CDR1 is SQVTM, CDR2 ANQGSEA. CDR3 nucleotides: TGCAGCGTTGAATGGGGCTTCAGCACAGATACGCAGTATTTT. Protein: CSVEWGFSTDTQYF.

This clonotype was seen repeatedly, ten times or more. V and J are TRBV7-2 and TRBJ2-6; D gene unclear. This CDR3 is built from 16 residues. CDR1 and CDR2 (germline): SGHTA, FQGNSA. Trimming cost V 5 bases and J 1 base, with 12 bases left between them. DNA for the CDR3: TGTGCCAGCAGCCCTTTAGGGATATCTGGGGCCAACGTCCTGACTTTC. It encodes CASSPLGISGANVLTF.

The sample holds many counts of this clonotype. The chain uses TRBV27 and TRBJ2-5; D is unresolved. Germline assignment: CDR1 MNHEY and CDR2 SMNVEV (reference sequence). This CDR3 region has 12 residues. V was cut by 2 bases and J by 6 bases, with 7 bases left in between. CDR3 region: CASSLPSQTQYF. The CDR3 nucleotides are TGTGCCAGCAGTTTACCCTCGCAGACCCAGTACTTC.

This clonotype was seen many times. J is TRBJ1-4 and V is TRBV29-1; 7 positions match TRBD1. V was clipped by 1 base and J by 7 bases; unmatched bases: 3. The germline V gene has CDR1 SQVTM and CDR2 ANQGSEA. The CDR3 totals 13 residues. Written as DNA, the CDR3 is TGCAGCGTTGAAGTCAGGGGGTTTGAAAAACTGTTTTTT. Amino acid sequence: CSVEVRGFEKLFF.

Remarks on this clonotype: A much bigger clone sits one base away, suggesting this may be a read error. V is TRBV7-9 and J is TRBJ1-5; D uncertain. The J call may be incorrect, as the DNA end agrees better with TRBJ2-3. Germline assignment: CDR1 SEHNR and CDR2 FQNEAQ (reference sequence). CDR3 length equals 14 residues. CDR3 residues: CASSLGVGNQPQYF. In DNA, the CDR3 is TGTGCCAGCAGCTTAGGCGTCGGAAATCAGCCCCAGTATTTT.

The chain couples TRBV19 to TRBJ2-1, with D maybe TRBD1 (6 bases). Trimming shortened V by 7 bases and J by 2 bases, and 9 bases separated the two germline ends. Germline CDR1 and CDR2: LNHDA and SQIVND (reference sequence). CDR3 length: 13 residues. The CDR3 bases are TGTGCCAGTAATCAGGGGACCTACAATGAGCAGTTCTTC. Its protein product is CASNQGTYNEQFF.

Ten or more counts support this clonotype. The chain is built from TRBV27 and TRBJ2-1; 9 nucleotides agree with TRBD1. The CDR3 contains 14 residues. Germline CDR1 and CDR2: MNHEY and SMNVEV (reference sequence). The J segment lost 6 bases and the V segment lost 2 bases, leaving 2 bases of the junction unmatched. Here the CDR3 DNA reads TGTGCCAGCAGTTTAGGGACAGGGCCCAATGAGCAGTTCTTC. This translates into CASSLGTGPNEQFF.

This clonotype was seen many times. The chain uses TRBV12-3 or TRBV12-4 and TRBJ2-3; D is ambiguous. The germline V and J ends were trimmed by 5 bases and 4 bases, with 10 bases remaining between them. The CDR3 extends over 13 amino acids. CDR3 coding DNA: TGTGCCAGCAGTGTGATGTGGGCAGATACGCAGTATTTT. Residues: CASSVMWADTQYF.

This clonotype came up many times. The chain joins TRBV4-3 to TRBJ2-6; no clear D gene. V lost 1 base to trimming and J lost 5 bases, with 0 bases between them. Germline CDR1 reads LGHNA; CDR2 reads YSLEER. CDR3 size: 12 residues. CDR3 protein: CASSQGANVLTF. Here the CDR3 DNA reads TGCGCCAGCAGCCAAGGGGCCAACGTCCTGACTTTC.

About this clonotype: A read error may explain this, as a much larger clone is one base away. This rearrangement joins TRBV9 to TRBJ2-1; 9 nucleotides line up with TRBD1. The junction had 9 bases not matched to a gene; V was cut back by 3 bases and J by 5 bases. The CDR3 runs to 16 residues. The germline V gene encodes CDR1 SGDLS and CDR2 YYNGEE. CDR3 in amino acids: CASSAGTGRYNNEQFF. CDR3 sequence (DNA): TGTGCCAGCAGCGCAGGGACAGGGCGGTACAACAATGAGCAGTTCTTC. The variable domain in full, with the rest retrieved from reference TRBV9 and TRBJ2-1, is DSGVTQTPKHLITATGQRVTLRCSPRSGDLSVYWYQQSLDQGLQFLIQYYNGEERAKGNILERFSAQQFPDLHSELNLSSLELGDSALYFCASSAGTGRYNNEQFFGPGTRLTVL.

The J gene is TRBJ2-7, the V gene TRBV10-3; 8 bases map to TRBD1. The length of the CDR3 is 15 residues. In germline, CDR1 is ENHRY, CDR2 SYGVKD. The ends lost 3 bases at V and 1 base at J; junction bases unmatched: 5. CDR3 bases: TGTGCCATCAGTGACTCCACAGGGGGATCCTACGAGCAGTACTTC. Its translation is CAISDSTGGSYEQYF.

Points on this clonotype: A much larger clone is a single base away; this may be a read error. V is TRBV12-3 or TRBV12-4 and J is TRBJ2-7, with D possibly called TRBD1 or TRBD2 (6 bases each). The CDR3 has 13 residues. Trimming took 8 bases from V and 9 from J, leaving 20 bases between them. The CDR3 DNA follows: TGTGCCAGCGGGACTCTTTCATCGGGGGCGCAGTACTTC. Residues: CASGTLSSGAQYF.

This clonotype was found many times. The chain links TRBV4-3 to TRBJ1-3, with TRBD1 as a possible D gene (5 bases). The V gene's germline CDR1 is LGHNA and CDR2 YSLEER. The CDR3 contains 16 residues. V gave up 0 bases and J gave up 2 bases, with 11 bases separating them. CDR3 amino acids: CASSQDGMGAGNTIYF. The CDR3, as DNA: TGCGCCAGCAGCCAAGATGGAATGGGGGCTGGAAACACCATATATTTT.